The present TCR beta chain was sequenced within a study of cytomegalovirus exposure and HLA in healthy donors. Germline V gene sequence: CDR1 MGHRA, CDR2 YSYEKL. Between the trimmed V and J ends, which lost 0 bases and 0 bases, there was a span of 8 bases. The CDR3 length is 15 residues. PCR was performed using 60 Vbeta and 13 Jbeta primers. Assay used: immunoSEQ multiplex PCR; TCRdb lists only in-frame clones, some missing. The data show fewer than 150,000 clones, roughly four fifths seen once. The clonotype was recovered from a man younger than 40 in good health and CMV-seronegative. This chain uses TRBV4-1 with TRBJ1-1; D is uncertain. The sequenced material came from PBMCs. CDR3 loop: CASSQDGRMNTEAFF. Here the CDR3 DNA reads TGCGCCAGCAGCCAAGATGGGAGGATGAACACTGAAGCTTTCTTT.